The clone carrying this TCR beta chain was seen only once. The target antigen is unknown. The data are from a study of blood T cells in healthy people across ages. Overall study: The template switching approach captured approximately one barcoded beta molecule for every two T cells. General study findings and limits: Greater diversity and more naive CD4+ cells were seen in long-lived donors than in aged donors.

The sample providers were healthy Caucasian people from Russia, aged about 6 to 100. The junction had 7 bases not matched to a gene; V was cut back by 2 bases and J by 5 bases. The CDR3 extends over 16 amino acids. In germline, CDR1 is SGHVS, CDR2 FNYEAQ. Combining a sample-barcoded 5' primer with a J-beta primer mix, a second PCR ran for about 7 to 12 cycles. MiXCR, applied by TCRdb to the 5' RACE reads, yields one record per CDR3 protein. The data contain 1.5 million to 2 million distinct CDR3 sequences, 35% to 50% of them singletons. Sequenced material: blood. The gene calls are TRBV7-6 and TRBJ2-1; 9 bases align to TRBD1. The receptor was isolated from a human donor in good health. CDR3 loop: CASSLIQTGGHNEQFF. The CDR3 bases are TGTGCCAGCAGCTTAATCCAGACAGGGGGACACAATGAGCAGTTCTTC.